Shown below are 8 T cell receptor beta chains from a single sample sequenced in a study of early stage breast cancer tumors. This table comes from immunoSEQ multiplex PCR, and its TCRdb copy is limited to in-frame clones, with some not included. Among over 8,500 clones listed, over 55% were seen once. Material: normal breast tissue next to the tumor. The receptors come from a person aged 55 to 75 with breast cancer.

The V gene is TRBV15, the J gene TRBJ2-1; 8 nucleotides align to TRBD2. V gave up 5 bases and J gave up 2 bases; unmatched junction bases: 2. Germline V CDR1 and CDR2: LNHNV, YYDKDF (reference sequence). The CDR3 consists of 14 residues. In DNA form, the CDR3 reads TGTGCCACCAGCGTTAGCGGGACCTACAATGAGCAGTTCTTC. Protein sequence: CATSVSGTYNEQFF.

This clone was observed a single time. The chain employs TRBV2 and TRBJ2-2; a weak D match, TRBD2 (5 bases). Germline V gene data show CDR1 as SNHLY and CDR2 as FYNNEI. V was clipped by 3 bases and J by 1 base, with 12 bases between them. The CDR3 runs to 16 residues. The CDR3 loop is CASSDLGLLNTGELFF. The CDR3 coding sequence is TGTGCCAGCAGTGATTTAGGACTTCTGAACACCGGGGAGCTGTTTTTT.

The chain employs TRBV4-3 and TRBJ2-2, with D possibly being TRBD2 (5 bases). V was trimmed by 5 bases and J by 3 bases, leaving 10 bases between them. The CDR3 runs 14 residues. The germline V gene has CDR1 LGHNA and CDR2 YSLEER. Here the CDR3 DNA reads TGCGCCAGCAGCTTCCAACTAGACACCGGGGAGCTGTTTTTT. Translating it yields CASSFQLDTGELFF.

This clone was seen a handful of times. The chain is built from TRBV12-5 and TRBJ2-2; D might be TRBD1 (6 bases). Germline CDR1 and CDR2: LGHNT and FRNRAP. The V and J ends lost 6 bases and 10 bases respectively, with 15 bases between them. This CDR3 has 13 residues. CDR3 protein: CASGGDTVMELFF. CDR3 sequence (DNA): TGTGCTAGTGGCGGGGACACAGTTATGGAGCTGTTTTTT.

The gene calls are TRBV7-2 and TRBJ1-3; D gene unclear. The germline V gene has CDR1 SGHTA and CDR2 FQGNSA. CDR3 length: 14 residues. The ends were cut back, 3 bases at V and 2 bases at J, with 8 bases in the middle. The CDR3 DNA follows: TGTGCCAGCAGCTTGAGGGAGCCTGGAAACACCATATATTTT. Its protein product is CASSLREPGNTIYF.

Here the CDR3 DNA reads TGTGCCAGCAGCTCCATGGCGGGGATTCAGTATTTT. Its translation is CASSSMAGIQYF. The rearrangement joins TRBV5-4 to TRBJ2-3, with D possibly matching TRBD2 (6 bases). In germline, CDR1 is SGHNT, CDR2 YYREEE (reference sequence). The CDR3 covers 12 residues. With 3 bases removed from V and 12 bases from J, the gap between germline ends came to 14 bases.

The chain links TRBV4-3 to TRBJ2-1; weak D call: TRBD2 (5 bases). Per the germline V gene, CDR1 is LGHNA and CDR2 is YSLEER. V was shortened by 4 bases and J by 0 bases, with 13 bases between the two germline ends. The CDR3 spans 16 residues. CDR3 in DNA: TGCGCCAGCAGCCCAGAGGTAGGGAGCTCCTACAATGAGCAGTTCTTC. It codes for CASSPEVGSSYNEQFF.

The chain is built from TRBV5-4 and TRBJ2-3; D gene uncertain. Germline V gives CDR1 SGHNT, CDR2 YYREEE (reference sequence). Trimming took off 1 base at V and 6 bases at J, with 12 bases between the two ends. There are 14 residues in the CDR3. CDR3 amino acids: CASSLSTSGDTQYF. In nucleotides, the CDR3 is TGTGCCAGCAGCTTGAGTACAAGTGGCGATACGCAGTATTTT.